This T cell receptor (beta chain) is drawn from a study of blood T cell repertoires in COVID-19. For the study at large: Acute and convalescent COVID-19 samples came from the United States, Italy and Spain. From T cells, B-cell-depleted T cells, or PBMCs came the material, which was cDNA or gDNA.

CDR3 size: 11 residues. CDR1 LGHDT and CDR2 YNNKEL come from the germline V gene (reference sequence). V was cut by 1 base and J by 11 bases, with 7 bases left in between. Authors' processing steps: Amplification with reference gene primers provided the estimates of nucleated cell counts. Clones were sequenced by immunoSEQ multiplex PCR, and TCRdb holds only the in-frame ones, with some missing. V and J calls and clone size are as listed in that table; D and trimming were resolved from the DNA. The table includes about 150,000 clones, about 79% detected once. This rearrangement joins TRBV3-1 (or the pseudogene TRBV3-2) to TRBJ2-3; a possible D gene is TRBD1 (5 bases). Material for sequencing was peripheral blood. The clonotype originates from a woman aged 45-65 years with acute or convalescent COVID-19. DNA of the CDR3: TGTGCCAGCAGCCAAGCCGGACAGCAGTATTTT. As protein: CASSQAGQQYF.